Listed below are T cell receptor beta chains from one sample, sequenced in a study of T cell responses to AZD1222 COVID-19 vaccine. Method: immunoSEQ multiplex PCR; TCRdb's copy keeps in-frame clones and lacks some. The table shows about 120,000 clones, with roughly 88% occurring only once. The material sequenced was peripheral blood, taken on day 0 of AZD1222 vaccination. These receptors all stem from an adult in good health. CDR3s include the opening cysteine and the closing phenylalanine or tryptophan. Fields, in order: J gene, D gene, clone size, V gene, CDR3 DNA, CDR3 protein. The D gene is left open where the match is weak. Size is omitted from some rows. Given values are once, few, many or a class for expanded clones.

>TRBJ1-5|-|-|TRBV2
TGTGCCAGCAGTGATAACAGATCGAATCAGCCCCAGCATTTT
CASSDNRSNQPQHF
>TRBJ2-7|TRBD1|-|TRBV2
TGTGCCAGCAGTGGACAGGGCTACGAGCAGTACTTC
CASSGQGYEQYF
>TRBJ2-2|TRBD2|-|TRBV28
TGTGCCAGCAGTTTTCTTGGTCGGCTAGCGGGAGCGGGCGGGGAGCTGTTTTTT
CASSFLGRLAGAGGELFF
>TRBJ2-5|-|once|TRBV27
TGTGCCAGCAGTTTAACGGGAGAGACCCAGTACTTC
CASSLTGETQYF
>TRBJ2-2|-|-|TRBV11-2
TGTGCCAGCAGCTCCTGGACGGAAAACACCGGGGAGCTGTTTTTT
CASSSWTENTGELFF
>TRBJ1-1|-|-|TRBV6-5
TGTGCCAGCAGTTACGGGTCGAGGGGCAGGGCTTTCTTT
CASSYGSRGRAFF
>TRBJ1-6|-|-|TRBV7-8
TGTGCCAGCAGCTTAGCTCTTCAGGGCACGGGGTATTCACCCCTCCACTTT
CASSLALQGTGYSPLHF
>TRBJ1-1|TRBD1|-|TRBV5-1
TGCGCCAGCAGTTCAGGGGGAACGACACCGAACACTGAAGCTTTCTTT
CASSSGGTTPNTEAFF
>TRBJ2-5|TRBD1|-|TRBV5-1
TGCGCCAGCAGCTTGAAACAGGGGGCAGAGACCCAGTACTTC
CASSLKQGAETQYF
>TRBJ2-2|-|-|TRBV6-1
TGTGCCAGCAGTGAAGCGTTAGGGGTGGGCACCGGGGAGCTGTTTTTT
CASSEALGVGTGELFF
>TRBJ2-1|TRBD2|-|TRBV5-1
TGCGCCAGCAGCTCCCGACTAGCGGGGGGCGATGAGCAGTTCTTC
CASSSRLAGGDEQFF
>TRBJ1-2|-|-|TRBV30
TGTGCCTGGAGTGTAAGCAGGGGAAATGGCTACACCTTC
CAWSVSRGNGYTF
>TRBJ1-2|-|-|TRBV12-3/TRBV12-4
TGTGCCAGCAGTGCTACCTTGGGTCGAGGCTACACCTTC
CASSATLGRGYTF
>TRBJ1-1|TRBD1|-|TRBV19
TGTGCCAGTAGTATAGGAGGGGACAGCCACCACACTGAAGCTTTCTTT
CASSIGGDSHHTEAFF
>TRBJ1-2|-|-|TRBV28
TGTGCCAGCAGTAAGGGGACGGCTAACTATGGCTACACCTTC
CASSKGTANYGYTF
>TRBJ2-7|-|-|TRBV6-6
TGTGCCAGCAGTAAGACAGGAGGGGTCACCTACGAGCAGTACTTC
CASSKTGGVTYEQYF
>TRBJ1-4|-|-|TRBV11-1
TGTGCCAGCAGCTCGACGGTAGAAAATGAAAAACTGTTTTTT
CASSSTVENEKLFF
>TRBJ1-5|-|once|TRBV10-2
TGCGCCAGCAGTGGTACAGGTAATCAGCCCCAGCATTTT
CASSGTGNQPQHF
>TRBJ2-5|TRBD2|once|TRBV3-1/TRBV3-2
TGTGCCAGCAGCCAAGGTTTGGCGGGGGGGCTGGAGACCCAGTACTTC
CASSQGLAGGLETQYF
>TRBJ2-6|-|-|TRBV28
TGTGCCAGCAGTCCCGTTCCCGGGTCTGGGGCCAACGTCCTGACTTTC
CASSPVPGSGANVLTF
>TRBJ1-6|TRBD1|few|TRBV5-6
TGTGCCAGCAGCATACGACAGGGAATCTATTCACCCCTCCACTTT
CASSIRQGIYSPLHF
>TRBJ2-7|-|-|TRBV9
TGTGCCAACCCCAAGACAGACCCCTACGAGCAGTACTTC
CANPKTDPYEQYF